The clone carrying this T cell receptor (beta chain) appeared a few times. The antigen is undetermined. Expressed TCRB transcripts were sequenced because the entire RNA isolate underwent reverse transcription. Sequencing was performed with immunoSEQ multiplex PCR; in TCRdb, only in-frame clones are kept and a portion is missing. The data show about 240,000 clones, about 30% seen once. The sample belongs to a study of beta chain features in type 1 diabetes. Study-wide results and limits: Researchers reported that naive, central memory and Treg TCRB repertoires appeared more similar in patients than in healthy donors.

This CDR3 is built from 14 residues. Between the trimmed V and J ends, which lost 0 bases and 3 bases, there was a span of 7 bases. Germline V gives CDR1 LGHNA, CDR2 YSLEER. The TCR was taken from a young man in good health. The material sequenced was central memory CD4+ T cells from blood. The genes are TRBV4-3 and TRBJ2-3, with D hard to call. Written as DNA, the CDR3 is TGCGCCAGCAGCCAAGATTGGGGAACAGATACGCAGTATTTT. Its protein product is CASSQDWGTDTQYF.